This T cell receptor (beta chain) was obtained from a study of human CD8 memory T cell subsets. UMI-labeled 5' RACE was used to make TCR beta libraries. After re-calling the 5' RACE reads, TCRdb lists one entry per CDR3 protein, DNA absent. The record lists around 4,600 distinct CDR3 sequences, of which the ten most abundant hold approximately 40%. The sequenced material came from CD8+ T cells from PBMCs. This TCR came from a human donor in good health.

CDR3 in amino acids: CATSGFQSSSYNEQFF. The chain joins TRBV24-1 to TRBJ2-1. Per the germline V gene, CDR1 is KGHDR and CDR2 is SFDVKD. The CDR3 has 16 residues.